What follows describes a single T cell receptor beta chain. Per the germline V gene, CDR1 is SGHRS and CDR2 is YFSETQ. The V end lost 3 bases, the J end lost 6 bases, and 12 bases lay between the germline ends. The CDR3 loop spans 14 amino acids. The sample belongs to a study of blood T cell repertoires in COVID-19. Study information: Collection of acute and convalescent COVID-19 samples took place in the United States, Italy and Spain. The cDNA or gDNA used as material had been derived from T cells, B-cell-depleted T cells, or PBMCs.

Original processing notes: Cell counts per sample came from amplifying reference gene primers. The table came from immunoSEQ multiplex PCR; TCRdb's copy has only in-frame clones and leaves some out. For V, J and clone size, that table is used; D and trimming come from the DNA. There are under 60,000 clones in the sample; approximately 90% occur only once, and around 1.6% lies in the top ten. This sequence was found in a man aged 55-75 years with acute or convalescent COVID-19. Sequenced: peripheral blood. The rearrangement links TRBV5-1 to TRBJ2-2; a possible D gene is TRBD1 (6 bases). CDR3 nucleotide sequence: TGCGCCAGCAGCTCATGGACAGATCCCGGGGAGCTGTTTTTT. Encoded protein: CASSSWTDPGELFF. The full variable domain, rest sourced from reference TRBV5-1 and TRBJ2-2, is KAGVTQTPRYLIKTRGQQVTLSCSPISGHRSVSWYQQTPGQGLQFLFEYFSETQRNKGNFPGRFSGRQFSNSRSEMNVSTLELGDSALYLCASSSWTDPGELFFGEGSRLTVL.